Presented here are 28 T cell receptor beta chains from one specimen sequenced in a study of CD8+ T cells in alopecia areata. RNA was extracted and reverse transcribed into cDNA as the sequencing template. Only in-frame clones appear in the TCRdb table, and some are missing; sequencing was by immunoSEQ multiplex PCR. Listed for the sample are 200,000 to 300,000 clones, none seen a single time. On the basis of CD4, CD8alpha, NKG2D, NKG2ACE and other markers, pooled cutaneous lymph node cells were sorted. Sequencing was carried out using CD4+ T cells sorted from a lymph node. These receptors originate from a C3H/HeJ mouse with alopecia areata. Mouse strain MHC haplotype: H2-k.

As concerns this clone: Genes here carry mouse names. Read data end 4 residues before the CDR3 end; the end is taken from the germline J gene. The genes are TRBV3 and TRBJ2-1, with 8 nucleotides matching TRBD2. Unmatched junction bases numbered 2, after V lost 1 base and J lost 0 bases. This CDR3 is 16 amino acids long. Germline-derived CDR1 and CDR2 are SNHLY and FYNGKV (reference sequence). CDR3 bases read: TGTGCCAGCAGCTTAGGACTGGGGTATAACTATGCT. This codes for CASSLGLGYNYA. The CDR3 in full is CASSLGLGYNYAEQFF.

On this clone: The gene symbols are mouse symbols. The read halts 4 residues ahead of the CDR3 end, with the missing end drawn from the germline J gene. The chain recombines TRBV5 with TRBJ2-7; a possible D gene is TRBD1 (5 bases). CDR1 LGHNA and CDR2 YNLKQL come from the germline V gene (reference sequence). The V gene lost 0 bases and the J gene lost 3 bases, with 12 bases spanning the gap. The CDR3 spans 15 residues. Partial CDR3 DNA: TGTGCCAGCAGCCAAGATGAGGCAGGGTACTAT. Protein sequence: CASSQDEAGYY. The whole CDR3 reads CASSQDEAGYYEQYF.

In this sample, this clone turned up a few times. Gene names are mouse gene names. The CDR3 extends 4 residues past the end of the read, so its final part is completed from the germline J gene. The chain carries TRBV13-1 and TRBJ1-1; 9 bases match TRBD1. The CDR3 spans 15 residues. V dropped 4 bases and J dropped 0; count of bases not matched to a gene: 4. Germline V gene lookup returns CDR1 NSHNY and CDR2 SYGAGN. The CDR3 is CASSRQGDANTEVFF. The CDR3 bases that were read are TGTGCCAGCAGTCGACAGGGGGATGCAAACACA.

Of note for this clone: Gene labels here are mouse ones. Read coverage stops 4 residues before the CDR3 terminus; the germline J gene supplies the remainder. The V call is TRBV14, the J call TRBJ2-1; D ambiguous. V gave up 4 bases and J gave up 1 base, with 3 bases separating them. The CDR3 runs 12 residues. Germline V gene lookup returns CDR1 SGHDT and CDR2 FRDEAV. The sequenced part of the CDR3 DNA is TGTGCCAGCAGTCTCAACTATGCT. Protein sequence: CASSLNYA. The CDR3 in full is CASSLNYAEQFF.

This clone was observed many times. Gene names are the mouse ones. The CDR3 sequence: CASKAGRYAEQFF. The DNA read from the CDR3 is TGTGCCAGCAAGGCAGGGCGTTATGCT. The chain employs TRBV14 and TRBJ2-1; D perhaps matches TRBD1 (5 bases). The read halts 4 residues ahead of the CDR3 end, with the missing end drawn from the germline J gene. The CDR3 is made up of 13 amino acids. V lost 6 bases, J lost 4 bases, and 11 bases lay in between. CDR1 is SGHDT, CDR2 FRDEAV, per germline.

As for this clone: The germline and genes are mouse ones. The CDR3 end lies 4 residues beyond the end of the read and is filled in from the germline J gene. The chain is built from TRBV13-1 and TRBJ2-1, with 10 positions matching TRBD2. The CDR3 runs 16 residues. Germline V gene lookup returns CDR1 NSHNY and CDR2 SYGAGN. The V segment lost 5 bases and the J segment 0 bases; nucleotides outside the gene matches: 5. The CDR3 loop reads CASRAGTGANYAEQFF. Incomplete CDR3 DNA: TGTGCCAGCAGGGCCGGGACTGGGGCTAACTATGCT.

This clone came up a few times. Gene labels here are mouse ones. The read finishes 4 residues shy of the CDR3 end, and the germline J gene is used to complete it. The chain couples TRBV1 to TRBJ2-2; 7 bases are shared with TRBD1. The CDR3 spans 15 residues. CDR1 and CDR2 from the germline V gene are NSQYPW and LRSPGD (reference sequence). Losses at the gene ends were 4 bases for V and 0 bases for J; bases not matched to a gene: 2. The sequenced part of the CDR3 DNA is TGCACCTGCAGTGGGGGACAGTCAAACACCGGG. Protein: CTCSGGQSNTG. The CDR3, in full, reads CTCSGGQSNTGQLYF.

As for this clone: Germline and genes: mouse. The CDR3 extends 4 residues past the end of the read, so its final part is completed from the germline J gene. This sample also contains other DNA sequences that code for the same CDR3. The chain is built from TRBV5 and TRBJ1-1; D ambiguous. From germline, CDR1 is LGHNA and CDR2 YNLKQL (reference sequence). This CDR3 contains 11 residues. The CDR3 sequence is CASSQGTEVFF. CDR3 bases read: TGTGCCAGCAGCCAAGGGACA.

In regard to this clone: Gene names and germline match the mouse. The CDR3 is cut off 4 residues early in the read; its end comes from the germline J gene. The rearrangement links TRBV13-2 to TRBJ2-4, with TRBD2 matching over 10 bases. Germline values: CDR1 NNHNN, CDR2 SYGAGS (reference sequence). V lost 5 bases to trimming and J lost 2 bases; unmatched junction nucleotides: 2. The CDR3 loop spans 14 amino acids. CDR3 residues: CASGDWGDQNTLYF. Incomplete CDR3 DNA: TGTGCCAGCGGCGACTGGGGGGATCAAAAC.

Regarding this clone: Here the gene names and germline are mouse. The CDR3 loop is CASSQPPGVYAEQFF. Partial CDR3 DNA: TGTGCCAGCAGCCAACCCCCTGGGGTCTATGCT. The rearrangement uses TRBV5 and TRBJ2-1; TRBD2 might be the D (6 bases). Read sequence stops 4 residues before the CDR3 end, and the germline J gene provides the missing end. The CDR3 has 15 amino acids. CDR1 is LGHNA and CDR2 is YNLKQL in the germline V gene (reference sequence). Trimming cost V 2 bases and J 3 bases, with 11 bases left between them.

Concerning this clone: Gene names denote mouse genes. The sequenced fragment ends 4 residues before the CDR3 boundary, so the rest is inferred from the germline J gene. The chain uses TRBV5 and TRBJ2-5, with a possible D match to TRBD2 (6 bases). This CDR3 contains 14 residues. Germline CDR1 is LGHNA and CDR2 is YNLKQL (reference sequence). Partial CDR3 DNA: TGTGCCAGCAGCCAAGAAGACTGGACAGAC. Residues: CASSQEDWTD. The whole CDR3 sequence reads CASSQEDWTDTQYF.

Regarding this clone: Genes and germline are mouse. The CDR3 is cut off 4 residues early in the read; its end comes from the germline J gene. The chain couples TRBV17 to TRBJ2-4; 12 bases are shared with TRBD1. J lost 3 bases, V lost 3 bases, and 7 bases had no gene match. The germline V gene encodes CDR1 MNHDT and CDR2 YYDKIL. The CDR3 spans 17 residues. Incomplete CDR3 DNA: TGTGCTAGCAGTAGGGGACAGGGGGCGCATTGGCAAAAC. It specifies CASSRGQGAHWQN. The entire CDR3 protein reads CASSRGQGAHWQNTLYF.

This clone was counted between two and nine times. The listed genes are named as in mouse. From the germline J gene comes the end of the CDR3, since the read stops 4 residues before it. The chain uses TRBV31 and TRBJ1-2, with D possibly matching TRBD1 (5 bases). Looked up from germline, CDR1 is GKSSPN and CDR2 is SITVG. The germline V and J ends were trimmed by 1 base and 3 bases, with 6 bases remaining between them. The CDR3 covers 12 residues. The CDR3 bases that were read are TGTGCCTGGAGTCAACAGGACTCC. Protein product: CAWSQQDS. The CDR3, in full, reads CAWSQQDSDYTF.

This clone came up a few times. The genes are named according to mouse. The read stops 4 residues short of the end of the CDR3; the missing end is completed from the germline J gene. The rearrangement uses TRBV13-1 and TRBJ2-7; TRBD2 agrees at 12 bases. From germline, CDR1 is NSHNY and CDR2 SYGAGN. V was clipped by 4 bases and J by 2 bases; unmatched bases: 1. The CDR3 consists of 14 residues. CDR3 amino acids: CASSRDWGAYEQYF. The CDR3 bases that were read are TGTGCCAGCAGTAGGGACTGGGGGGCCTAT.

In the case of this clone: Being one base from a much bigger clone, this may be a read error. Genes and germline come from the mouse. The CDR3 reads CASGGGANTGQLYF. CDR3 DNA, as far as it was read: TGTGCCAGCGGTGGGGGGGCAAACACCGGG. The chain uses TRBV13-2 and TRBJ2-2, with D possibly being TRBD2 (6 bases). The read ends 4 residues early relative to the CDR3; the germline J gene fills the gap. Per the germline V gene, CDR1 is NNHNN and CDR2 is SYGAGS (reference sequence). The length of the CDR3 is 14 residues. Trimming took 3 bases from V and 0 from J, leaving 6 bases between them.

This clone appeared a few times. Mouse gene names apply. The CDR3 goes on 4 residues after the read ends, and that part is filled in from the germline J gene. The J gene is TRBJ2-3, the V gene TRBV13-2, with 7 nucleotides matching TRBD2. Germline V lookup: CDR1 NNHNN, CDR2 SYGAGS (reference sequence). The CDR3 runs 15 residues. V shed 0 bases, J shed 4 bases, and the junction held 5 bases outside the gene matches. Incomplete CDR3 DNA: TGTGCCAGCGGTGATGCATTGGGGGGATCAGAA. Encoded protein: CASGDALGGSE. The entire CDR3 is CASGDALGGSETLYF.

This clone was found a few times. Gene names are the mouse ones. The read ends 4 residues before the CDR3 terminus; that terminus is restored from the germline J gene. The V gene is TRBV31, the J gene TRBJ2-3; D gene unclear. The CDR3 totals 13 residues. Trimming took 3 bases from V and 1 from J, leaving 8 bases between them. The germline V gene has CDR1 GKSSPN and CDR2 SITVG. The CDR3 loop reads CAWSPLGAETLYF. The sequenced part of the CDR3 DNA is TGTGCCTGGAGCCCCCTCGGTGCAGAA. The full variable domain, completed using reference TRBV31 and TRBJ2-3, is AQTIHQWPVAEIKAVGSPLSLGCTIKGKSSPNLYWYWQATGGTLQQLFYSITVGQVESVVQLNLSASRPKDDQFILSTEKLLLSHSGFYLCAWSPLGAETLYFGSGTRLTVL.

This clone was observed a few times. Genes and germline come from the mouse. Here the CDR3 reads CASGDARQGATGQLYF. Incomplete CDR3 DNA: TGTGCCAGCGGTGATGCGAGACAGGGGGCAACCGGG. V and J are TRBV13-2 and TRBJ2-2; 10 bases line up with TRBD1. The DNA ends 4 residues before the CDR3 does, and the rest of the CDR3 is filled in from the germline J gene. This CDR3 is built from 16 residues. Germline assignment: CDR1 NNHNN and CDR2 SYGAGS (reference sequence). V trimming: 0 bases; J trimming: 5 bases; junction bases outside the gene matches: 4.

Remarks on this clone: Gene names follow the mouse nomenclature. The DNA ends 4 residues before the CDR3 does, and the rest of the CDR3 is filled in from the germline J gene. V gene TRBV5 combines with J gene TRBJ1-1, with TRBD1 identical over 7 bases. With V trimmed by 0 bases and J by 3 bases, 4 bases remained unmatched. Germline CDR1 is LGHNA and CDR2 is YNLKQL (reference sequence). This CDR3 is 15 amino acids long. CDR3 residues: CASSQEGGQYTEVFF. CDR3 bases read: TGTGCCAGCAGCCAAGAAGGGGGCCAATACACA.

In the case of this clone: Gene names are mouse gene names. The CDR3 end is not reached by the read, which stops 4 residues before it; the germline J gene fills it in. This chain uses TRBV19 with TRBJ2-2; 9 bases agree with TRBD2. The CDR3 extends over 15 amino acids. The germline gives CDR1 FNHDT, CDR2 SITEND (reference sequence). V was pared by 4 bases and J by 3 bases, with 4 bases of the junction left unmatched. CDR3 sequence reads: CASSLTGGDTGQLYF. The DNA read from the CDR3 is TGTGCCAGCAGTCTGACTGGGGGTGACACCGGG.

The table lists this clone with many counts. Gene names are the mouse ones. The read finishes 4 residues shy of the CDR3 end, and the germline J gene is used to complete it. The chain links TRBV13-1 to TRBJ2-2, with 9 nucleotides matching TRBD1. J was trimmed by 4 bases and V by 3 bases; bases with no gene match: 4. Germline CDR1 reads NSHNY; CDR2 reads SYGAGN. CDR3 length: 15 amino acids. CDR3 in amino acids: CASSVGQGGTGQLYF. The part of the CDR3 DNA that was read is TGTGCCAGCAGTGTGGGACAGGGCGGCACCGGG.

Note on this clone: Gene names refer to mouse genes. The CDR3 end is not reached by the read, which stops 4 residues before it; the germline J gene fills it in. The chain employs TRBV13-2 and TRBJ2-1, with 9 bases lining up with TRBD2. V trimming: 3 bases; J trimming: 3 bases; junction bases outside the gene matches: 4. The germline V gene encodes CDR1 NNHNN and CDR2 SYGAGS (reference sequence). The CDR3 extends over 15 amino acids. The sequenced part of the CDR3 DNA is TGTGCCAGCGGTGCGACTGGGGGACCCTATGCT. It codes for CASGATGGPYA. The whole CDR3 protein reads CASGATGGPYAEQFF.

Remarks on this clone: Gene and germline names: mouse. The read falls 4 residues short of the CDR3 end, and the missing part is taken from the germline J gene. This sample includes further DNA sequences coding for the same CDR3. This chain joins TRBV5 and TRBJ1-1; unclear D gene. V was trimmed by 3 bases and J by 0 bases, leaving 5 bases between them. Germline V gene data show CDR1 as LGHNA and CDR2 as YNLKQL (reference sequence). This CDR3 is 13 amino acids long. Here the CDR3 reads CASSQGTNTEVFF. The part of the CDR3 DNA that was read is TGTGCCAGCAGCCAGGGAACAAACACA.

This clone was observed a few times. Germline and genes: mouse. Read data end 4 residues before the CDR3 end; the end is taken from the germline J gene. The V and J genes are TRBV19 and TRBJ2-3; 9 nucleotides line up with TRBD1. Looked up from germline, CDR1 is FNHDT and CDR2 is SITEND (reference sequence). The CDR3 contains 14 residues. Trimming took 6 bases from V and 1 from J; bases not matched to a gene: 3. Incomplete CDR3 DNA: TGTGCCAGCACCACAGGGGGCGGTGCAGAA. It encodes CASTTGGGAE. The CDR3 in full is CASTTGGGAETLYF.

There are a few counts of this clone. Mouse gene names apply. Sequencing ends 4 residues short of the CDR3 end; the germline J gene provides the rest. The gene calls are TRBV19 and TRBJ1-2; D perhaps matches TRBD1 (6 bases). With 5 bases removed from V and 3 bases from J, the gap between germline ends came to 11 bases. The CDR3 runs to 13 residues. Per the germline V gene, CDR1 is FNHDT and CDR2 is SITEND (reference sequence). CDR3: CASSRRGYSDYTF. Incomplete CDR3 DNA: TGTGCCAGCAGCCGGAGGGGGTACTCC.

This clone was detected only a few times. All gene names here are mouse names. The CDR3 extends 4 residues past the end of the read, so its final part is completed from the germline J gene. This chain connects TRBV17 to TRBJ1-1; D might be TRBD1 (5 bases). Looked up from germline, CDR1 is MNHDT and CDR2 is YYDKIL. The CDR3 spans 13 residues. The CDR3 loop reads CASSRNRQTEVFF. The CDR3 DNA, read in part, is TGTGCTAGCAGTAGAAACCGACAGACA.

This clone was found a few times. Germline and genes here are mouse. CDR3 DNA, as far as it was read: TGTGCCAGCAGATACCAGGGAACA. This encodes CASRYQGT. The whole CDR3 protein is CASRYQGTEVFF. The rearrangement joins TRBV19 to TRBJ1-1, with D maybe TRBD1 (5 bases). The DNA ends 4 residues before the CDR3 does, and the rest of the CDR3 is filled in from the germline J gene. Germline CDR1 FNHDT, CDR2 SITEND (reference sequence). This CDR3 region has 12 residues. Variable domain in full (rest from reference TRBV19 and TRBJ1-1): GGIITQTPKFLIGQEGQKLTLKCQQNFNHDTMYWYRQDSGKGLRLIYYSITENDLQKGDLSEGYDASREKKSSFSLTVTSAQKNEMAVFLCASRYQGTEVFFGKGTRLTVV.

This clone has more than one count but fewer than ten. Here the gene names and germline are mouse. Other nucleotide sequences from this sample produce the same CDR3. CDR3 sequence: CTCSAGGVSAETLYF. The CDR3 bases that were read are TGCACCTGCAGTGCTGGGGGGGTTAGTGCAGAA. V gene TRBV1 combines with J gene TRBJ2-3; 8 bases are shared with TRBD2. The CDR3 end falls 4 residues outside the read, so it is completed with the germline J gene. The CDR3 is 15 residues long. V lost 3 bases and J lost 0; bases outside the gene matches: 2. Germline CDR1 and CDR2: NSQYPW and LRSPGD (reference sequence).